A single sample is the source of the 12 T cell receptor beta chains below, sequenced in a study of immune heterogeneity within non-small cell lung tumors. Per sample, roughly 600 ng of bulk tumor genomic DNA was the template used. The authors collected several far-apart biopsies from each primary tumor during surgery. Curative surgery was undertaken by patients, who had untreated, newly diagnosed non-small cell lung cancer. Multiplex PCR employing 32 V and 13 J primers generated amplicons of the TCR beta CDR3. From the multiplex PCR reads, TCRdb called clonotypes with MiXCR, one entry per CDR3 protein. The data hold nearly 15,000 distinct CDR3 sequences, with 30% observed a single time. The sample comprised lung tumor tissue. These receptor sequences come from a woman between 45 and 65 years old with non-small cell lung cancer.

This clonotype occurred a few times. The junction and the germline gene differ at one end; a read error may be behind it. The chain couples TRBV5-4 to TRBJ1-1; D not certain. Germline assignment: CDR1 SGHNT and CDR2 YYREEE (reference sequence). This CDR3 has 14 amino acids. The CDR3 DNA is TGTGCCAGGAGCTCATGGGCCAAGGACACTGAAGCTTTCTTT. Translation: CARSSWAKDTEAFF.

As regards this clonotype: The junction differs from germline at one of its ends, possibly a read error. This chain links TRBV19 with TRBJ1-5; D may be TRBD1 (5 bases). This CDR3 has 15 amino acids. Germline CDR1 is LNHDA and CDR2 is SQIVND (reference sequence). The chain's CDR3 is CASISGIQVNQPQNF. The CDR3 bases are TGTGCCAGTATATCAGGGATACAGGTCAATCAGCCCCAGAATTTT.

Within the sample, this clonotype is medium-sized. The V and J genes are TRBV6-1 and TRBJ2-7, with D maybe TRBD1 (5 bases). V was clipped by 6 bases and J by 6 bases, with 9 bases between them. The CDR3 spans 11 residues. Germline-derived CDR1 and CDR2 are MNHNS and SASEGT. The CDR3 nucleotides read TGTGCCAGCAGAGGGGATTTCGAGCAGTACTTC. It codes for CASRGDFEQYF.

Concerning this clonotype itself: With a much larger clone just one base away, this may be a read error. The V call is TRBV9, the J call TRBJ2-1; D is ambiguous. Looked up from germline, CDR1 is SGDLS and CDR2 is YYNGEE. This CDR3 has 12 amino acids. CDR3 protein: CASTVDYNEQFF. The CDR3 region has the DNA TGTGCCAGCACCGTAGACTACAATGAGCAGTTCTTC.

CDR3 sequence (DNA): TGTGCCAGCAGCCGACAGAGCCTTTCCTCTGGAAACACCATATATTTT. Protein product: CASSRQSLSSGNTIYF. J is TRBJ1-3 and V is TRBV28, with a tentative D call TRBD1 (5 bases). V was pared by 6 bases and J by 0 bases, with 15 bases between. CDR3 length: 16 residues. Per the germline V gene, CDR1 is MDHEN and CDR2 is SYDVKM. Combining the CDR3 with reference TRBV28 and TRBJ1-3 gives the whole variable domain DVKVTQSSRYLVKRTGEKVFLECVQDMDHENMFWYRQDPGLGLRLIYFSYDVKMKEKGDIPEGYSVSREKKERFSLILESASTNQTSMYLCASSRQSLSSGNTIYFGEGSWLTVV.

Ten or more counts support this clonotype. The rearrangement joins TRBV9 to TRBJ2-3; the D gene is possibly TRBD1 (6 bases). The CDR3 has 15 amino acids. Trimming took 3 bases from V and 5 from J, leaving 16 bases between them. CDR1 and CDR2 from the germline V gene are SGDLS and YYNGEE. The DNA of the CDR3 is TGTGCCAGCAGCGGGGACATTACTCGGGGAGATACGCAGTATTTT. Protein: CASSGDITRGDTQYF.

Remarks on this clonotype: This may be a read error, as it is one base from a much larger clone. V gene TRBV5-1 combines with J gene TRBJ2-5, with D tentatively TRBD1 or TRBD2 (6 bases each). Trimming took 5 bases from V and 2 from J, leaving 16 bases between them. This CDR3 comprises 15 residues. The germline gives CDR1 SGHRS, CDR2 YFSETQ. The CDR3 reads CASRLIGGRQETQYF. CDR3 DNA: TGCGCCAGCAGATTGATTGGGGGGCGGCAAGAGACCCAGTACTTC.

The chain couples TRBV28 to TRBJ1-2; 8 bases line up with TRBD1. V lost 1 base and J lost 6; bases outside the gene matches: 7. The CDR3 is 15 amino acids. In germline, CDR1 is MDHEN, CDR2 SYDVKM. The CDR3: CASSLSSDRANGYTF. The DNA of the CDR3 is TGTGCCAGCAGTTTATCCTCGGACAGGGCAAATGGCTACACCTTC.

This clonotype is labeled medium-sized (0.01 to 0.1%). The chain joins TRBV2 to TRBJ2-2, with 9 bases matching TRBD1. With 3 bases clipped from V and 1 base from J, the junction kept 6 bases outside the gene matches. The germline V gene encodes CDR1 SNHLY and CDR2 FYNNEI. The CDR3 spans 17 residues. The CDR3 DNA follows: TGTGCCAGCAGTGACCCGGAGGACAGGGGGAACACCGGGGAGCTGTTTTTT. As protein: CASSDPEDRGNTGELFF.

This clonotype was observed many times. J is TRBJ2-5 and V is TRBV11-2; the match to TRBD2 covers 9 bases. V shed 2 bases and J 4 bases; nucleotides not matched to a gene: 14. This CDR3 is built from 18 residues. In germline, CDR1 is SGHAT, CDR2 FQNNGV. CDR3 bases: TGTGCCAGCAGCTTAAGTTCGGGGCGGGAGGGCCGGGTAGAGACCCAGTACTTC. It specifies CASSLSSGREGRVETQYF.

Notes on this clonotype: The junction differs from germline at one of its ends, possibly a read error. The chain employs TRBV6-4 and TRBJ1-5; D remains ambiguous. CDR1 MRHNA and CDR2 SNTAGT come from the germline V gene. The CDR3 sequence is 14 residues long. The CDR3 loop reads CASSEYDSNHPQHF. CDR3 DNA sequence: TGTGCCAGCAGTGAATACGATAGCAATCATCCCCAGCATTTT.

This clonotype occurred a few times. The V and J genes are TRBV2 and TRBJ1-5; D not certain. Germline lookup yields CDR1 SNHLY and CDR2 FYNNEI. Trimming removed 5 bases from V and 0 bases from J, with 8 bases in between. The CDR3 has 14 amino acids. The CDR3 sequence is CASSWSDSNQPQHF. CDR3 sequence (DNA): TGTGCCAGCAGTTGGTCAGATAGCAATCAGCCCCAGCATTTT.